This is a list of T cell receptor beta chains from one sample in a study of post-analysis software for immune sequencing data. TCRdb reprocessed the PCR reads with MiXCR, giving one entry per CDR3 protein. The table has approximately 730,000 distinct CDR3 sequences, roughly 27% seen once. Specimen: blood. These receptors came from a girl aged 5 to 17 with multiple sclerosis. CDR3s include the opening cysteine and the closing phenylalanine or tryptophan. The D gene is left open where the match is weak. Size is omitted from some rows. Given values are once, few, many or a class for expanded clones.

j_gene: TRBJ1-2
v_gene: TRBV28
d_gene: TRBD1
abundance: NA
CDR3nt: TGTGCCAGCAGCTCCCCGAACCGGGACAGTTATGGCTACACCTTC
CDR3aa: CASSSPNRDSYGYTF

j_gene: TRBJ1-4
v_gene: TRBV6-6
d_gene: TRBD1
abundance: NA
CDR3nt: TGTGCCAGCAGACCGGGACAGTCAAATGAAAAACTGTTTTTT
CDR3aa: CASRPGQSNEKLFF

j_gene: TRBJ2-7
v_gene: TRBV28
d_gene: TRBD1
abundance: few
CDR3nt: TGTGCCAGCAGTTCCCGTCAAGGGGGCGGCGAGCAGTACTTC
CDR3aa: CASSSRQGGGEQYF

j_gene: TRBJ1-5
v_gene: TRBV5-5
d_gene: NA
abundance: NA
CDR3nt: TGTGCCAGCAGCTTGGCCTGGAGGAATAGCAATCAGCCCCAGCATTTT
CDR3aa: CASSLAWRNSNQPQHF

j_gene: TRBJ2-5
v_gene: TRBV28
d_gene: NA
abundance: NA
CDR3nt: TGTGCCAGCAGCCCTCCGGATCAGCGGCTGACCCAGTACTTC
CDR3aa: CASSPPDQRLTQYF

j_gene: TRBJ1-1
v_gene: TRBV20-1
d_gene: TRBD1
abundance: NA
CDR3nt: TGCAGTGCCCCGGACAGGGGGGTCACTGAAGCTTTCTTT
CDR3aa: CSAPDRGVTEAFF

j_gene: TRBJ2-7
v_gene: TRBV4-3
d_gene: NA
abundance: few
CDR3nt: TGCGCCAGCAGCCGGAACTCGAGGGACGGCTACGAGCAGTACTTC
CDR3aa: CASSRNSRDGYEQYF

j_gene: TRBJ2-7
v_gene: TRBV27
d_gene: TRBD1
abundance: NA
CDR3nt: TGTGCCAGCAGTACATCGCCCCCGGGCCGAGGGGGCCACGAGCAGTACTTC
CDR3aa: CASSTSPPGRGGHEQYF

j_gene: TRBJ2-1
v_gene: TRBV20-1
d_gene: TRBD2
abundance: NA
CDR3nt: TGCAGTGCACGCCAAGGACTAGCGTTATCCTACAATGAGCAGTTCTTC
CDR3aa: CSARQGLALSYNEQFF

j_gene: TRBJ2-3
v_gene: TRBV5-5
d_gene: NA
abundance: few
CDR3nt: TGTGCCAGCAGTTGGGGACGCCAAGAAACAGATACGCAGTATTTT
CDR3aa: CASSWGRQETDTQYF

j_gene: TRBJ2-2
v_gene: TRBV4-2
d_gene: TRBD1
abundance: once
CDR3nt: TGTGCCAGCAGCCAAGTGTGGGCCGAGACAGGGGCAATTTCCGGGGAGCTGTTTTTT
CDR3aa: CASSQVWAETGAISGELFF

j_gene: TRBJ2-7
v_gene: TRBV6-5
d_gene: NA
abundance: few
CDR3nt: TGTGCCAGCACTCAAAGGGGGGGGGCCTACGAGCAGTACTTC
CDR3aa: CASTQRGGAYEQYF

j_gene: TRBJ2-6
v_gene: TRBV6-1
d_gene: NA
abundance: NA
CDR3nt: TGTGCCAGCACTCCCGGGACCGGGCTCCCTGGGGCCAACGTCCTGACTTTC
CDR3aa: CASTPGTGLPGANVLTF

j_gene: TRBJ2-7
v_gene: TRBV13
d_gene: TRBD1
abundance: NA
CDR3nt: TGTGCCAGCAGCTCACGGGACAGGCTCTACGAGCAGTACTTC
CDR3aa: CASSSRDRLYEQYF

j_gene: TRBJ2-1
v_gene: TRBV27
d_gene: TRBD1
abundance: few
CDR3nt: TGTGCCAGCAGTTGGGACAGGGGGGCTTCCAATGAGCAGTTCTTC
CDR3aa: CASSWDRGASNEQFF

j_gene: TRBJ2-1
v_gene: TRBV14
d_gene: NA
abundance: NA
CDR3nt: TGTGCCAGCAGCCAGATCAATGAGCAGTTCTTC
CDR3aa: CASSQINEQFF

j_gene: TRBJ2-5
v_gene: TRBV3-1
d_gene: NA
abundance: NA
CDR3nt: TGTGCCAGCAGCCAAGATCGGGGAAGTGGGACCCAGTACTTC
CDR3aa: CASSQDRGSGTQYF

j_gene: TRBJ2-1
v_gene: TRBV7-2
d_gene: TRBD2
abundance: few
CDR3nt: TGTGCCAGCAGCGCGGGACTAGCGGAGAAGCAGTTCTTC
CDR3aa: CASSAGLAEKQFF

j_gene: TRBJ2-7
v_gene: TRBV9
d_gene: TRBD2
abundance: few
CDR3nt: TGTGCCAGCAGCCGACGGGAGGGCCCCTACGAGCAGTACTTC
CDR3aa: CASSRREGPYEQYF

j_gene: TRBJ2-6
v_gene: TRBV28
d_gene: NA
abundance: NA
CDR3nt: TGTGCCAGCACGGAAGCTGGGGCCAACGTCCTGACTTTC
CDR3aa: CASTEAGANVLTF

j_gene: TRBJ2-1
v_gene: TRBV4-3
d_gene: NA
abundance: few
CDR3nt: TGCGCCAGCAGCCCGGGACGCCACTACAATGAGCAGTTCTTC
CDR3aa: CASSPGRHYNEQFF

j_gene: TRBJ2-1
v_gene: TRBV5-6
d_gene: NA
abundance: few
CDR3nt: TGTGCCAGCAGCTTGATGTACTTAAGGAATGAGCAGTTCTTC
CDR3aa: CASSLMYLRNEQFF

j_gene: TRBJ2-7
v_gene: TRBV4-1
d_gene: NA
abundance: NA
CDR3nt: TGCGCCAGCAGCCCGGCCCCTCTAGGGGCACGCCACGAGCAGTACTTC
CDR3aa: CASSPAPLGARHEQYF

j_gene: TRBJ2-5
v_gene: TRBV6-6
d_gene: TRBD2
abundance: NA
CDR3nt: TGTGCCAGCAGTTACTCGTCTAGCGGGAGTCAAGAGACCCAGTACTTC
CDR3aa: CASSYSSSGSQETQYF

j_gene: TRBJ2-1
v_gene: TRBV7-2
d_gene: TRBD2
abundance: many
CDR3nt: TGTGCCAGCAGCTTAGGGCGGAGCGGGGGTGAGCAGTTCTTC
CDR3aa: CASSLGRSGGEQFF

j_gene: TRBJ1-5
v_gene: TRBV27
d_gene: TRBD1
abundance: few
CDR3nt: TGTGCCAGCCGGACAGGGAGGGGTCAGCCCCAGCATTTT
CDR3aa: CASRTGRGQPQHF

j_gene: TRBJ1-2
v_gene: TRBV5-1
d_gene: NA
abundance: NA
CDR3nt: TGCGCCAGCAGCTTGGGGGCAGGGCGCGGCTACACCTTC
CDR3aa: CASSLGAGRGYTF

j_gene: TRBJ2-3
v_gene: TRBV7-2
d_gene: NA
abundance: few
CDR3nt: TGTGCCAGCAGCCCGCAACTAGGCACAGATACGCAGTATTTT
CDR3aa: CASSPQLGTDTQYF

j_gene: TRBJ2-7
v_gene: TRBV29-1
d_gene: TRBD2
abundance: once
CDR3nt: TGCAGCGTCTTAGCCTGGACTAGCCCCTACGAGCAGTACTTC
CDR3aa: CSVLAWTSPYEQYF

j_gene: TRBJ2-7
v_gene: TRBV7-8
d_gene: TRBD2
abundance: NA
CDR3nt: TGTGCCAGCAGCTTAGGCGGGAGTTCGTACAAGCAGTACTTC
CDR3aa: CASSLGGSSYKQYF

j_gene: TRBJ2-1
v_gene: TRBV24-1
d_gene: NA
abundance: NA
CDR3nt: TGTGCCACCAGTGGTGCGGTGTCGCCTGACCACAATGAGCAGTTCTTC
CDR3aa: CATSGAVSPDHNEQFF